The 10 T cell receptor beta chains reported below all come from one sample, sequenced in a study of blood T cell repertoires in COVID-19. Measured with immunoSEQ multiplex PCR; TCRdb has only the in-frame clones, and not every one. The sample carries about 59,000 clones, around 86% recorded once. The sequenced sample was peripheral blood. These receptors came from a woman older than 75 with acute or convalescent COVID-19.

The chain couples TRBV14 to TRBJ2-5; weak D call: TRBD1 (5 bases). The germline V gene has CDR1 SGHDN and CDR2 FVKESK. Trimming shortened V by 2 bases and J by 2 bases, and 12 bases separated the two germline ends. This CDR3 has 15 residues. The CDR3 bases are TGTGCCAGCAGCCAACGGCGACAGTTACAAGAGACCCAGTACTTC. This encodes CASSQRRQLQETQYF.

This sequence joins TRBV3-1 (or the pseudogene TRBV3-2) and TRBJ2-3; TRBD2 matches at 11 bases. CDR1 is LGHDT and CDR2 is YNNKEL in the germline V gene (reference sequence). The CDR3 length is 14 residues. V shed 4 bases and J 8 bases; nucleotides not matched to a gene: 5. The CDR3 DNA follows: TGTGCCAGCAGCCCCCTAGCGGGGGGAGGTACGCAGTATTTT. This codes for CASSPLAGGGTQYF.

CDR3 residues: CASKETGSSIYF. For the CDR3, the DNA is TGTGCCAGCAAAGAGACAGGGTCCTCCATATATTTT. The rearrangement uses TRBV2 and TRBJ1-3, with 7 bases fitting TRBD1. Looked up from germline, CDR1 is SNHLY and CDR2 is FYNNEI. CDR3 length equals 12 residues. V gave up 7 bases and J gave up 11 bases; unmatched junction bases: 8.

V and J are TRBV23-1 and TRBJ2-7, with TRBD1 as a possible D gene (6 bases). TRBV23-1 has ORF status, its function being uncertain. The CDR3 length is 21 residues. Trimming took 2 bases from V and 4 from J, leaving 33 bases between them. CDR3 in amino acids: CASSQRCAEVPKQGSIYEQYF. CDR3 bases: TGCGCCAGCAGTCAACGATGTGCGGAGGTTCCTAAACAGGGATCTATATACGAGCAGTACTTC.

The V and J genes are TRBV11-1 and TRBJ2-7; TRBD2 might be the D (6 bases). The CDR3 contains 12 residues. The V end lost 4 bases, the J end lost 6 bases, and 10 bases lay between the germline ends. Germline CDR1 SGHAT, CDR2 FQDESV (reference sequence). CDR3 in amino acids: CASSWVGGEQYF. In DNA form, the CDR3 reads TGTGCCAGCAGCTGGGTGGGAGGCGAGCAGTACTTC.

This chain connects TRBV10-1 to TRBJ2-1, with 9 bases fitting TRBD2. J gave up 0 bases and V 9 bases, and 3 bases lay outside the gene matches. CDR3 size: 14 residues. The germline gives CDR1 WNHNN, CDR2 SYGVQD (reference sequence). The DNA of the CDR3 is TGCGCCAGTTCTAGCGGGGCCTCCTACAATGAGCAGTTCTTC. Protein product: CASSSGASYNEQFF.

The rearrangement joins TRBV2 to TRBJ2-2, with D possibly matching TRBD1 (5 bases). CDR1 and CDR2 from the germline V gene are SNHLY and FYNNEI. The CDR3 length is 15 residues. V was clipped by 2 bases and J by 5 bases, with 12 bases between them. CDR3 bases: TGTGCCAGCAGTGAACGCGCAGGGATAACCGGGGAGCTGTTTTTT. This gives the protein CASSERAGITGELFF. Full variable domain (outside the CDR3, taken from reference TRBV2 and TRBJ2-2): EPEVTQTPSHQVTQMGQEVILRCVPISNHLYFYWYRQILGQKVEFLVSFYNNEISEKSEIFDDQFSVERPDGSNFTLKIRSTKLEDSAMYFCASSERAGITGELFFGEGSRLTVL.

The CDR3 coding sequence is TGTGCCAGTTCTAGGGACAGGGGTTTCATTTTTGGAAATGAGCAGTTCTTC. Its protein is CASSRDRGFIFGNEQFF. This chain links TRBV19 with TRBJ2-1; 10 positions match TRBD1. The length of the CDR3 is 17 residues. The germline V gene has CDR1 LNHDA and CDR2 SQIVND (reference sequence). V shed 8 bases, J shed 7 bases, and the junction held 17 bases outside the gene matches.

CDR3 protein: CASSLAGAQETQYF. In nucleotides, the CDR3 is TGTGCCAGCTCACTAGCGGGAGCCCAAGAGACCCAGTACTTC. The chain combines TRBV18 with TRBJ2-5, with 9 bases fitting TRBD2. Per the germline V gene, CDR1 is KGHSH and CDR2 is LQKENI. The CDR3 length is 14 residues. V dropped 4 bases and J dropped 1; count of bases not matched to a gene: 1.

V gene TRBV4-1 combines with J gene TRBJ2-5; TRBD2 aligns across 8 bases. J gave up 0 bases and V 0 bases, and 9 bases lay outside the gene matches. There are 18 residues in the CDR3. The V gene's germline CDR1 is MGHRA and CDR2 YSYEKL. In DNA, the CDR3 is TGCGCCAGCAGCCAAGAAGGGAGCGGGGGCCAGTACCAAGAGACCCAGTACTTC. Residues: CASSQEGSGGQYQETQYF.